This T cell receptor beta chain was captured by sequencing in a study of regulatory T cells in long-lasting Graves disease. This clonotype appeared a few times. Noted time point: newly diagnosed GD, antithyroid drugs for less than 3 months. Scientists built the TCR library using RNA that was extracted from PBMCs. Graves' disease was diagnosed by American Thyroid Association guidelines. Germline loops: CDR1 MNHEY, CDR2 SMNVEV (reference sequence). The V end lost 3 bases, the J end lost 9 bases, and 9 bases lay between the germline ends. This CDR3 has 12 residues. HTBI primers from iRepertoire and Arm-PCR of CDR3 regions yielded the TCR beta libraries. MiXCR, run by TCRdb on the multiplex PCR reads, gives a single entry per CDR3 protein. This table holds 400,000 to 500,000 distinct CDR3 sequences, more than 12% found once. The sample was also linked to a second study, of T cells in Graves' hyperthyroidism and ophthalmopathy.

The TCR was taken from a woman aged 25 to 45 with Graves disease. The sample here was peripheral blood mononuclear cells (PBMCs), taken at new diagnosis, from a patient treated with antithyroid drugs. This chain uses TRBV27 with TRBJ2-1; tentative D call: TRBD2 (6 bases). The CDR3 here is CASSLEGTEQFF. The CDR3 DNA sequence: TGTGCCAGCAGTTTGGAGGGGACTGAGCAGTTCTTC.